Listed here are 8 T cell receptor beta chains from one sample, sequenced in a study of shared clonotypes between healthy human individuals. The repertoire was sequenced with immunoSEQ multiplex PCR; TCRdb's copy has only in-frame clones and lacks some. Altogether roughly 2 million clones are present, approximately 94% being singletons, with the ten largest covering roughly 1%. Selected positively for CCR7 and CD45RO-negative, naive CD8 cells excluded terminally differentiated effector memory CD45RA+ cells. The sample was naive CD8+ T cells sorted from blood. Receptors originate from a young man in good health.

The chain uses TRBV12-5 and TRBJ1-2; D perhaps matches TRBD1 (6 bases). CDR1 is LGHNT, CDR2 FRNRAP, per germline. The CDR3 contains 15 residues. Trimming pared 1 base from V and 3 bases from J, leaving 12 bases between. The CDR3 loop is CASGLERGSDYGYTF. CDR3 nucleotides: TGTGCTAGTGGTTTGGAGAGGGGGAGTGACTATGGCTACACCTTC.

This sequence joins TRBV27 and TRBJ2-3; 12 bases fit TRBD2. The CDR3 length is 16 residues. The V segment lost 4 bases and the J segment 4 bases; nucleotides outside the gene matches: 6. The germline gives CDR1 MNHEY, CDR2 SMNVEV (reference sequence). CDR3 in DNA: TGTGCCAGCAGTTATCTAAGGACTAGCGGGGCAGATACGCAGTATTTT. Protein: CASSYLRTSGADTQYF.

V and J are TRBV6-8 and TRBJ2-2, with D unclear. The germline V gene encodes CDR1 MNHGY and CDR2 SAAAGT. With 7 bases removed from V and 6 bases from J, the gap between germline ends came to 15 bases. This CDR3 has 14 amino acids. The chain's CDR3 is CASTSGVFSGELFF. CDR3 DNA sequence: TGTGCCAGCACATCCGGAGTTTTCTCCGGGGAGCTGTTTTTT.

The chain is built from TRBV29-1 and TRBJ1-1; no clear D gene. V was clipped by 0 bases and J by 5 bases, with 7 bases between them. Per the germline V gene, CDR1 is SQVTM and CDR2 is ANQGSEA. CDR3 size: 12 residues. For the CDR3, the DNA is TGCAGCGTTGAAGATCCCGATACTGAAGCTTTCTTT. Its protein is CSVEDPDTEAFF.

This clone appeared a single time. This chain joins TRBV30 and TRBJ2-1; no firm D call. Germline V gene data show CDR1 as GTSNPN and CDR2 as SVGIG (reference sequence). The V gene lost 4 bases and the J gene lost 6 bases, with 7 bases spanning the gap. The CDR3 loop spans 11 amino acids. The CDR3 loop reads CAWTVVNEQFF. CDR3 sequence (DNA): TGTGCCTGGACCGTCGTCAATGAGCAGTTCTTC.

The rearrangement joins TRBV11-2 to TRBJ2-3; the D gene could be TRBD1 or TRBD2 (5 bases each). The CDR3 runs 14 residues. The V end lost 2 bases, the J end lost 2 bases, and 8 bases lay between the germline ends. Germline V gene lookup returns CDR1 SGHAT and CDR2 FQNNGV. The CDR3 sequence: CASSLRDDTDTQYF. CDR3 nucleotides: TGTGCCAGCAGCTTAAGGGACGACACAGATACGCAGTATTTT.

The V gene is TRBV6-1, the J gene TRBJ2-1, with 10 bases aligning to TRBD2. This CDR3 has 15 residues. Germline lookup yields CDR1 MNHNS and CDR2 SASEGT. J was trimmed by 6 bases and V by 2 bases; bases with no gene match: 4. The CDR3 sequence: CASSESGRAGNEQFF. The CDR3 DNA reads as TGTGCCAGCAGTGAAAGCGGGAGGGCTGGCAATGAGCAGTTCTTC.

The chain joins TRBV5-6 to TRBJ2-7, with a weak D call TRBD2 (6 bases). Trimming stripped 4 bases from V and 3 bases from J, with 17 bases between. From germline, CDR1 is SGHDT and CDR2 YYEEEE. The CDR3 extends over 15 amino acids. CDR3 region: CASSLGRGYVYEQYF. The CDR3 DNA sequence: TGTGCCAGCAGCCTTGGTCGGGGGTACGTCTACGAGCAGTACTTC.